This TCR beta chain was retrieved from a study of T cell repertoires in cytomegalovirus infection. Study as a whole: The study used recently identified HLA-C-restricted and well-studied HLA-B-restricted CMV epitopes. General study points: Individuals carrying CMV plus the relevant HLA were identified by cumulative frequency of public TCR beta families. Clonotype analysis showed dominance of the ex vivo response by HLA-C-restricted CMV-specific TCR beta clonotypes.

A single record per CDR3 protein comes from TCRdb applying MiXCR to the reads. The profile covers roughly 160,000 distinct CDR3 sequences, with 20% to 25% appearing a single time and 25% taken by the ten largest. This clonotype was counted only a few times. Antigen specificity is unknown. This CDR3 contains 17 residues. Trimming removed 5 bases at V and 1 base at J, with 20 bases between. CDR1 and CDR2 (germline): SGHVS, FNYEAQ. The material was CD8+ T cells from cultured PBMCs, obtained from culture after CMV antigen stimulation. The clonotype was recovered from a human donor in good health (CMV status not recorded). Some clones in this sample may be carry-over from other donors' samples. The chain recombines TRBV7-6 with TRBJ2-5; the D gene is possibly TRBD2 (6 bases). DNA for the CDR3: TGTGCCAGCAGCCCCGGGTCGGGGGTGAGGTCCCAAGAGACCCAGTACTTC. Translating gives CASSPGSGVRSQETQYF.